These T cell receptor beta chains were read from a single sample in a study of OX40 agonist ivuxolimab in advanced cancers. Sequencing was performed with immunoSEQ multiplex PCR; in TCRdb, only in-frame clones are kept and a portion is missing. The repertoire holds some 6,000 clones, with over 70% as singletons. This material consisted of CD4+ or CD8+ T cells sorted from blood, taken in a trial of the OX40 agonist ivuxolimab. All receptors derive from an adult with an advanced solid tumor such as melanoma, head and neck, liver or kidney cancer. Each CDR3 is given with its conserved first and last residue. The D gene is left open where the match is weak. The size of a clone is reported for some rows only, either as once, few or many, or as a class for expanded clones.

j_call | clone_size | v_call | d_call | cdr3_nt | cdr3_aa
TRBJ2-3 | . | TRBV7-6 | . | TGTGCCAGCAGCTCATTCCCCGGGAGTCGAGATACGCAGTATTTT | CASSSFPGSRDTQYF
TRBJ1-3 | . | TRBV27 | . | TGTGCCAGCAGTTACCGGGCACTGAGCAACACCATATATTTT | CASSYRALSNTIYF
TRBJ1-1 | . | TRBV19 | TRBD1 | TGTGCCAGTAGTCCCGGGACAGGGAACACTGAAGCTTTCTTT | CASSPGTGNTEAFF
TRBJ2-7 | . | TRBV23-1 | TRBD1 | TGCGCCAGCAGTAACCCGGGACAGGGGATCCACGAGCAGTACTTC | CASSNPGQGIHEQYF
TRBJ1-1 | . | TRBV7-8 | . | TGTGCCAGCAGCGATCAGGGAGGCGGGACTGAAGCTTTCTTT | CASSDQGGGTEAFF
TRBJ2-1 | once | TRBV27 | . | TGTGCCAGCAGTTCGAGCTCCTACAATGAGCAGTTCTTC | CASSSSSYNEQFF
TRBJ1-1 | . | TRBV27 | . | TGTGCCAGCTCACCCGGGCGGTTGAACACTGAAGCTTTCTTT | CASSPGRLNTEAFF
TRBJ1-1 | once | TRBV4-1 | . | TGCGCCAGCAGCCAGCCCCCGGGACACTTTGAAGCTTTCTTT | CASSQPPGHFEAFF
TRBJ2-7 | . | TRBV2 | . | TGTGCCAGCAGTGACCCAGAGCAGGGGTACGAGCAGTACTTC | CASSDPEQGYEQYF
TRBJ2-7 | . | TRBV5-1 | . | TGCGCCAGCAGCTTGGGGGATCTCGAGCAGTACTTC | CASSLGDLEQYF
TRBJ2-5 | . | TRBV21-1 | . | TGTGCCAGCAGCAAAGGGGGCACCGGGACAGGAGAAGAGACCCAGTACTTC | CASSKGGTGTGEETQYF
TRBJ1-6 | . | TRBV4-1 | . | TGCGCCAGCAGCCAAGGTCCCGACGGGTATTCACCCCTCCACTTT | CASSQGPDGYSPLHF
TRBJ2-7 | . | TRBV4-3 | TRBD2 | TGCGCCAGCAGCCAAGAACGAGGACTAGCGTCCGAGCAGTACTTC | CASSQERGLASEQYF
TRBJ1-2 | few | TRBV7-9 | . | TGTGCCAGCAGCTTTGAGGGGACGGACTATGGCTACACCTTC | CASSFEGTDYGYTF
TRBJ2-1 | . | TRBV9 | . | TGTGCCAGCAGCCCTTTCCCAGGGGACAATGAGCAGTTCTTC | CASSPFPGDNEQFF
TRBJ2-2 | . | TRBV10-1 | . | TGCGCCACCGAGGACGGGCAGAACACCGGGGAGCTGTTTTTT | CATEDGQNTGELFF
TRBJ2-2 | . | TRBV19 | . | TGTGCCAGTAGTATACCCAGCAGAAACACCGGGGAGCTGTTTTTT | CASSIPSRNTGELFF
TRBJ2-1 | . | TRBV19 | TRBD2 | TGTGCCAGTAGTGCCGGGACTAGCGGGGGGACCTCCTACAATGAGCAGTTCTTC | CASSAGTSGGTSYNEQFF
TRBJ1-5 | . | TRBV27 | . | TGTGCCAGCAGTTTGGGGAATCAGCCCCAGCATTTT | CASSLGNQPQHF
TRBJ2-1 | . | TRBV9 | . | TGTGCCAGCAGCGTAACGGGAAACAGGGACGATGAGCAGTTCTTC | CASSVTGNRDDEQFF
TRBJ1-2 | . | TRBV5-6 | . | TGTGCCAGCAGCTTGGCGGGGGGGCGTCGATATGGCTACACCTTC | CASSLAGGRRYGYTF
TRBJ1-1 | . | TRBV19 | . | TGTGCCAGTAGGGCTGGAGGGGGGAACACTGAAGCTTTCTTT | CASRAGGGNTEAFF